A single sample gave rise to the 31 T cell receptor beta chains below, sequenced in a study of blood T cell repertoires in COVID-19. Sequencing used immunoSEQ multiplex PCR; TCRdb keeps in-frame clones, though not all of them. The table records over 150,000 clones, approximately 86% of them present only once. Sequencing input: peripheral blood. These receptor sequences come from a young man with acute or convalescent COVID-19.

This clone has just one count. The chain employs TRBV6-5 and TRBJ2-7, with 9 nucleotides matching TRBD1. V dropped 2 bases and J dropped 3; count of bases not matched to a gene: 5. The CDR3 is 15 residues long. The germline CDR1 and CDR2 sequences are MNHEY and SVGAGI. CDR3 sequence reads: CASSYRGQGIYEQYF. The DNA for the CDR3 is TGTGCCAGCAGTTACCGGGGACAGGGCATCTACGAGCAGTACTTC.

The CDR3 protein is CASTLTGGKSPLHF. The CDR3 DNA sequence: TGTGCCAGCACTCTGACAGGGGGAAAATCACCCCTCCACTTT. The chain has TRBV3-1 (or the pseudogene TRBV3-2) and TRBJ1-6, with TRBD1 matching over 9 bases. Germline V gene sequence: CDR1 LGHDT, CDR2 YNNKEL (reference sequence). V shed 7 bases and J 10 bases; nucleotides not matched to a gene: 8. This CDR3 region has 14 residues.

The chain couples TRBV9 to TRBJ1-2; no firm D call. V lost 1 base and J 5 bases, leaving 21 bases between the germline ends. Per germline, CDR1 SGDLS and CDR2 YYNGEE. This CDR3 comprises 17 residues. Here the CDR3 DNA reads TGTGCCAGCAGCGTAACAGCTTCTTACAACAAGGAATATGGCTACACCTTC. Its translation is CASSVTASYNKEYGYTF.

This clone has just a few counts. The V call is TRBV3-1 (or the pseudogene TRBV3-2), the J call TRBJ1-2; TRBD1 aligns across 8 bases. In germline, CDR1 is LGHDT, CDR2 YNNKEL (reference sequence). The CDR3 consists of 16 residues. V lost 6 bases to trimming and J lost 5 bases; unmatched junction nucleotides: 14. The CDR3 reads CASSSDRDRFGYGYTF. In nucleotides, the CDR3 is TGTGCCAGCAGTTCGGACAGGGATCGGTTCGGGTATGGCTACACCTTC.

V and J are TRBV30 and TRBJ1-1, with D tentatively TRBD1 (6 bases). Germline V gene sequence: CDR1 GTSNPN, CDR2 SVGIG (reference sequence). The V gene lost 7 bases and the J gene lost 0 bases, with 9 bases spanning the gap. CDR3 length: 12 amino acids. In DNA, the CDR3 is TGTGCCTTTGGACAGTTGAACACTGAAGCTTTCTTT. Protein: CAFGQLNTEAFF. Variable domain in full (rest from reference TRBV30 and TRBJ1-1): SQTIHQWPATLVQPVGSPLSLECTVEGTSNPNLYWYRQAAGRGLQLLFYSVGIGQISSEVPQNLSASRPQDRQFILSSKKLLLSDSGFYLCAFGQLNTEAFFGQGTRLTVV.

The chain couples TRBV6-5 to TRBJ1-5; D gene unclear. CDR1 MNHEY and CDR2 SVGAGI come from the germline V gene. The CDR3 consists of 13 residues. The ends were cut back, 7 bases at V and 3 bases at J, with 10 bases in the middle. In nucleotides, the CDR3 is TGTGCCAGCATTTCGACAAACAATCAGCCCCAGCATTTT. Protein: CASISTNNQPQHF.

The rearrangement uses TRBV10-1 and TRBJ2-7; 8 bases line up with TRBD1. The V gene's germline CDR1 is WNHNN and CDR2 SYGVQD (reference sequence). The CDR3 extends over 15 amino acids. The V segment lost 2 bases and the J segment 0 bases; nucleotides outside the gene matches: 3. This CDR3 reads CASSERGTGSYEQYF. CDR3 bases: TGCGCCAGCAGTGAGCGGGGGACAGGCTCCTACGAGCAGTACTTC.

The chain couples TRBV5-5 to TRBJ1-2; D not certain. Per germline, CDR1 SGHKS and CDR2 YYEKEE (reference sequence). Between the trimmed V and J ends, which lost 2 bases and 5 bases, there was a span of 16 bases. The CDR3 has 15 residues. The CDR3 loop is CASSFLGDIPYGYTF. The CDR3 nucleotides are TGTGCCAGCAGCTTTTTAGGTGACATTCCTTATGGCTACACCTTC.

This clone was recorded once. The chain employs TRBV7-9 and TRBJ1-2; perhaps TRBD1 as D (5 bases). The germline CDR1 and CDR2 sequences are SEHNR and FQNEAQ (reference sequence). The CDR3 is 13 residues long. Trimming took 5 bases from V and 8 from J, leaving 15 bases between them. Here the CDR3 DNA reads TGTGCCAGCAGCCAATTAGACAGCCGGGGCTACACCTTC. Translating gives CASSQLDSRGYTF.

The genes are TRBV28 and TRBJ1-6, with 12 bases aligning to TRBD1. V dropped 4 bases and J dropped 10; count of bases not matched to a gene: 2. Germline V gene data show CDR1 as MDHEN and CDR2 as SYDVKM. The CDR3 extends over 14 amino acids. CDR3 nucleotide sequence: TGTGCCAGCAGTTGGGGACAGGGGGCCTCACCCCTCCACTTT. Protein sequence: CASSWGQGASPLHF.

This clone was seen just once. This sequence joins TRBV21-1 and TRBJ2-5; the D call TRBD2 from the table was never checked on the DNA. TRBV21-1 is described as a pseudogene. CDR3 length: 17 amino acids. CDR3 in DNA: TGTGCCAGCAGCAAAGGCGGGGCTATTGGGAGAGGGGAGACCCAGTACTTC. It translates to CASSKGGAIGRGETQYF.

The chain has TRBV24-1 and TRBJ2-1; 12 positions match TRBD2. Per the germline V gene, CDR1 is KGHDR and CDR2 is SFDVKD. The CDR3 runs 17 residues. V dropped 2 bases and J dropped 9; count of bases not matched to a gene: 10. In nucleotides, the CDR3 is TGTGCCACCAGTGATTCACGGACTAGCGGGGTCTATGGTGAGCAGTTCTTC. Translation: CATSDSRTSGVYGEQFF.

The chain joins TRBV7-8 to TRBJ2-7; no reliable D call. Germline V gene lookup returns CDR1 SGHVS and CDR2 FQNEAQ. The CDR3 sequence is 12 residues long. Trimming removed 5 bases from V and 6 bases from J, with 11 bases in between. The CDR3 here is CASSHDLSEQYF. Written as DNA, the CDR3 is TGTGCCAGCAGCCATGACTTGAGCGAGCAGTACTTC.

Points on this clone: The same CDR3 can be traced to other DNA sequences in this sample. The gene calls are TRBV6-5 and TRBJ1-5; 7 positions match TRBD1. The CDR3 is made up of 15 amino acids. V trimming: 6 bases; J trimming: 3 bases; junction bases outside the gene matches: 8. From germline, CDR1 is MNHEY and CDR2 SVGAGI. The chain's CDR3 is CASSLTGTFNQPQHF. The DNA for the CDR3 is TGTGCCAGCAGCTTGACAGGGACGTTCAATCAGCCCCAGCATTTT.

CDR3 sequence reads: CASSPRGSTDTQYF. The CDR3 coding sequence is TGTGCCAGCAGTCCACGCGGGAGCACAGATACGCAGTATTTT. V is TRBV6-5 and J is TRBJ2-3, with D possibly TRBD2 on 5 matching bases. Germline assignment: CDR1 MNHEY and CDR2 SVGAGI. Trimming removed 5 bases from V and 0 bases from J, with 9 bases in between. The CDR3 contains 14 residues.

The chain carries TRBV11-3 and TRBJ2-1; 16 nucleotides agree with TRBD2. The length of the CDR3 is 16 residues. The germline V gene encodes CDR1 SGHNT and CDR2 YENEEA. J was trimmed by 6 bases and V by 3 bases; bases with no gene match: 2. The CDR3 DNA reads as TGTGCCAGCAGCTTGGGACTAGCGGGAGGGAGCAATGAGCAGTTCTTC. The encoded protein is CASSLGLAGGSNEQFF.

The chain is built from TRBV9 and TRBJ2-1, with D possibly TRBD2 on 5 matching bases. This CDR3 contains 15 residues. Germline V CDR1 and CDR2: SGDLS, YYNGEE. Deletions cut 0 bases from V and 4 bases from J, with 11 bases between. CDR3 sequence reads: CASSVADREYNEQFF. CDR3 nucleotides: TGTGCCAGCAGCGTAGCAGATAGGGAGTACAATGAGCAGTTCTTC.

The chain carries TRBV7-2 and TRBJ2-3, with D possibly being TRBD1 (5 bases). Germline V lookup: CDR1 SGHTA, CDR2 FQGNSA. V dropped 5 bases and J dropped 2 bases, with 11 bases sitting between them. CDR3 size: 14 residues. In DNA, the CDR3 is TGTGCCAGCAGCCAACAGGTTAACACAGATACGCAGTATTTT. Translated, it gives CASSQQVNTDTQYF.

The rearrangement joins TRBV3-1 (or the pseudogene TRBV3-2) to TRBJ2-3, with D perhaps matching TRBD1 (6 bases). Trimming cost V 4 bases and J 6 bases, with 17 bases left between them. The CDR3 contains 15 residues. CDR1 LGHDT and CDR2 YNNKEL come from the germline V gene (reference sequence). DNA for the CDR3: TGTGCCAGCAGCCCGCCTTGGGCGAGGGGGGATACGCAGTATTTT. Encoded protein: CASSPPWARGDTQYF.

The J gene is TRBJ1-5, the V gene TRBV3-1 (or the pseudogene TRBV3-2); weak D call: TRBD1 (5 bases). Germline V gives CDR1 LGHDT, CDR2 YNNKEL (reference sequence). V was clipped by 0 bases and J by 1 base, with 13 bases between them. This CDR3 is built from 17 residues. The CDR3 DNA reads TGTGCCAGCAGCCAAGATCAGTCAGGGAGGAGCAATCAGCCCCAGCATTTT. This codes for CASSQDQSGRSNQPQHF.

The rearrangement joins TRBV18 to TRBJ2-7, with 12 bases aligning to TRBD1. Germline CDR1 KGHSH, CDR2 LQKENI. The CDR3 sequence is 15 residues long. Germline trimming cut 3 bases from V and 6 bases from J; bases unmatched to any gene: 6. In DNA form, the CDR3 reads TGTGCCAGCTCACCTCCCGGGACAGGGGGCGCCGAGCAGTACTTC. This translates into CASSPPGTGGAEQYF.

The chain recombines TRBV4-2 with TRBJ2-3, with 8 bases aligning to TRBD2. This CDR3 spans 19 amino acids. The germline gives CDR1 LGHNA, CDR2 YNFKEQ. The J segment lost 4 bases and the V segment lost 0 bases, leaving 15 bases of the junction unmatched. The CDR3 DNA sequence: TGTGCCAGCAGCCAAGATAGGGGTGGACGGGGGGGCCGGTCAGATACGCAGTATTTT. Amino acids: CASSQDRGGRGGRSDTQYF.

J is TRBJ1-2 and V is TRBV7-6, with 7 bases identical to TRBD1. Germline trimming cut 6 bases from V and 6 bases from J; bases unmatched to any gene: 10. This CDR3 region has 14 residues. Per germline, CDR1 SGHVS and CDR2 FNYEAQ. DNA for the CDR3: TGTGCCAGCAGTCCCTTTGAGGGGGCGAATGGCTACACCTTC. Protein sequence: CASSPFEGANGYTF.

The J gene is TRBJ2-1, the V gene TRBV11-3, with 8 positions matching TRBD2. V dropped 4 bases and J dropped 9; count of bases not matched to a gene: 8. This CDR3 spans 14 amino acids. The V gene's germline CDR1 is SGHNT and CDR2 YENEEA. CDR3 DNA sequence: TGTGCCAGCAGCTCGGCAGCGGGAGACGGTGAGCAGTTCTTC. Its translation: CASSSAAGDGEQFF.

The rearrangement uses TRBV30 and TRBJ2-1; 14 bases match TRBD2. The CDR3 loop spans 17 amino acids. Germline V gives CDR1 GTSNPN, CDR2 SVGIG (reference sequence). The V and J ends lost 1 base and 0 bases, in that order; junction bases with no gene match: 2. The CDR3 nucleotides are TGTGCCTGGAGTGCGACTAGCGGGGGGGCCTCCTACAATGAGCAGTTCTTC. This codes for CAWSATSGGASYNEQFF.

The chain carries TRBV3-1 (or the pseudogene TRBV3-2) and TRBJ2-3; 7 nucleotides line up with TRBD2. V shed 1 base, J shed 7 bases, and the junction held 11 bases outside the gene matches. The CDR3 is made up of 16 amino acids. Per the germline V gene, CDR1 is LGHDT and CDR2 is YNNKEL (reference sequence). The CDR3 DNA is TGTGCCAGCAGCCAAGGGACGGGGGGACTTCAAAATACGCAGTATTTT. Protein: CASSQGTGGLQNTQYF.

V is TRBV10-3 and J is TRBJ2-1, with D possibly matching TRBD2 (5 bases). The CDR3 has 12 amino acids. Germline CDR1 reads ENHRY; CDR2 reads SYGVKD. V was clipped by 6 bases and J by 8 bases, with 11 bases between them. In nucleotides, the CDR3 is TGTGCCATCAGGGACTCCTGGGATGAGCAGTTCTTC. This translates into CAIRDSWDEQFF.

The chain is built from TRBV14 and TRBJ1-1; TRBD1 might be the D (6 bases). Germline CDR1 and CDR2: SGHDN and FVKESK. V was cut by 0 bases and J by 11 bases, with 13 bases left in between. The CDR3 is 13 residues long. DNA for the CDR3: TGTGCCAGCAGCCAAGACAGGGGCTACGGGGCTTTCTTT. It specifies CASSQDRGYGAFF.

The chain recombines TRBV28 with TRBJ1-2; D gene uncertain. This CDR3 is built from 13 residues. Between the trimmed V and J ends, which lost 6 bases and 4 bases, there was a span of 12 bases. The germline V gene has CDR1 MDHEN and CDR2 SYDVKM. The CDR3 region has the DNA TGTGCCAGCAGCCCCCCCGATAGCTATGGCTACACCTTC. Translated: CASSPPDSYGYTF.

The chain uses TRBV27 and TRBJ2-7, with 7 bases that match TRBD2. There are 14 residues in the CDR3. V trimming: 5 bases; J trimming: 0 bases; junction bases outside the gene matches: 4. Germline V lookup: CDR1 MNHEY, CDR2 SMNVEV (reference sequence). The DNA of the CDR3 is TGTGCCAGCAGTCGGGACTACCACTCCTACGAGCAGTACTTC. It codes for CASSRDYHSYEQYF.

Note on this clone: The same CDR3 is also encoded by other DNA sequences in this sample. This chain joins TRBV29-1 and TRBJ2-1, with a possible D match to TRBD2 (5 bases). V lost 4 bases and J lost 0, with 7 bases in between. The V gene's germline CDR1 is SQVTM and CDR2 ANQGSEA. This CDR3 spans 13 amino acids. The CDR3 here is CSVGGSSYNEQFF. For the CDR3, the DNA is TGCAGCGTTGGTGGGAGCTCCTACAATGAGCAGTTCTTC.